This TCR beta chain was recorded in a study of cytomegalovirus exposure and HLA in healthy donors. Whole-study results and caveats: According to the study, around 180 TCR beta chains were cytomegalovirus-associated. In vitro confirmation showed three CMV-associated chains to be CMV antigen specific.

As to this clone: The antigen remains unidentified.

Trimming took 1 base from V and 2 from J; bases not matched to a gene: 9. Germline V gives CDR1 SEHNR, CDR2 FQNEAQ (reference sequence). This CDR3 has 18 amino acids. TCRdb's copy holds only in-frame clones and misses some; the assay was immunoSEQ multiplex PCR. The table has 110,000 or so clones, approximately 89% seen once. The V and J genes are TRBV7-9 and TRBJ1-3; 9 bases are shared with TRBD1. This clonotype originated in a man between 18 and 35 years old in good health and CMV-seronegative. Sequencing was performed on PBMCs. CDR3 in DNA: TGTGCCAGCAGCTTAGAATCCATCCGGGACAGGGCTGGAAACACCATATATTTT. Its translation is CASSLESIRDRAGNTIYF.